This TCR beta chain was sequenced for a study of blood T cells in healthy people across ages. Drawing of peripheral blood yielded about 10 milliliters from each donor. Researchers isolated at least 6 million PBMCs per sample. A minimum of 5 micrograms of total RNA was extracted per sample. The second PCR ran roughly 7 to 12 cycles with a sample-barcoded 5' primer and J-beta primers. TCRdb used MiXCR to reprocess the 5' RACE reads, holding one entry per CDR3 protein. The sample contains 1,300,000 or so distinct CDR3 sequences, around 55% of which appear only once. What was sequenced was blood. The origin of this receptor is a man younger than 35 in good health.

The CDR3 here is CASRPGSYWDEQYF. The CDR3 coding sequence is TGTGCCAGCAGACCGGGATCTTACTGGGACGAGCAGTACTTC. This rearrangement joins TRBV2 to TRBJ2-4; tentative D call: TRBD2 (5 bases). Gene TRBJ2-7 matches the end of the DNA better, so the J call may be wrong. The germline CDR1 and CDR2 sequences are SNHLY and FYNNEI. The CDR3 runs to 14 residues.